The 30 T cell receptor beta chains below all came from one sample that was sequenced in a study of T cells after yellow fever vaccination. TCRdb redid the calling of the 5' RACE reads with MiXCR, one entry per CDR3 protein. Altogether about 300,000 distinct CDR3 sequences are present, around 9.3% being singletons, with the ten largest covering approximately 3.3%. This specimen was CD4+ T cells sorted from PBMCs, taken 5 days after the yellow fever booster vaccination. The receptors derive from a young man who received the YFV17D yellow fever vaccine.

This clonotype appeared a few times. The chain couples TRBV5-5 to TRBJ2-3; 7 bases align to TRBD1. The V gene's germline CDR1 is SGHKS and CDR2 YYEKEE (reference sequence). The CDR3 spans 14 residues. With 4 bases clipped from V and 5 bases from J, the junction kept 7 bases outside the gene matches. This chain's CDR3 is CASSPDRTGDTQYF. In nucleotides, the CDR3 is TGTGCCAGCAGCCCGGACAGGACAGGAGATACGCAGTATTTT.

The sample holds a few counts of this clonotype. This rearrangement joins TRBV5-1 to TRBJ2-1; no reliable D call. The CDR3 runs 13 residues. CDR1 SGHRS and CDR2 YFSETQ come from the germline V gene. V was trimmed by 4 bases and J by 10 bases, leaving 15 bases between them. The CDR3 region has the DNA TGCGCCAGCAGCGTCGGGCCCCAAGACGAGCAGTTCTTC. This sequence encodes CASSVGPQDEQFF.

Ten or more counts support this clonotype. The chain employs TRBV7-2 and TRBJ1-2; D unclear. V lost 1 base and J 4 bases, leaving 10 bases between the germline ends. The germline gives CDR1 SGHTA, CDR2 FQGNSA. The length of the CDR3 is 14 residues. For the CDR3, the DNA is TGTGCCAGCAGCTTAGGGGGAGCTAGCTATGGCTACACCTTC. Its translation is CASSLGGASYGYTF.

This clonotype was seen ten or more times. This chain connects TRBV4-3 to TRBJ1-5, with D unresolved. This CDR3 has 15 amino acids. The germline gives CDR1 LGHNA, CDR2 YSLEER. Deletions cut 2 bases from V and 6 bases from J, with 14 bases between. The DNA for the CDR3 is TGCGCCAGCAGCCAACAGAGGGAGGGAGGTCAGCCCCAGCATTTT. It yields the protein CASSQQREGGQPQHF.

The sample holds many counts of this clonotype. The chain joins TRBV5-1 to TRBJ2-2; D is ambiguous. In germline, CDR1 is SGHRS, CDR2 YFSETQ. V was pared by 3 bases and J by 3 bases, with 6 bases between. This CDR3 spans 13 amino acids. CDR3 sequence reads: CASSSIDTGELFF. CDR3 nucleotide sequence: TGCGCCAGCAGCTCGATAGACACCGGGGAGCTGTTTTTT.

This clonotype came up a few times. The genes are TRBV7-2 and TRBJ1-2, with D hard to call. The CDR3 has 13 amino acids. CDR1 is SGHTA and CDR2 is FQGNSA in the germline V gene. The V end was cut by 5 bases, the J end by 2 bases, with 9 bases between. This CDR3 reads CASSLLRNYGYTF. For the CDR3, the DNA is TGTGCCAGCAGCCTCCTTAGGAACTATGGCTACACCTTC.

The sample holds many counts of this clonotype. The chain's CDR3 is CATSRDPTRSQYF. CDR3 nucleotides: TGTGCCACCAGCAGAGATCCCACTAGGAGCCAGTACTTC. V and J are TRBV15 and TRBJ2-5, with TRBD2 as a possible D gene (5 bases). The length of the CDR3 is 13 residues. V lost 0 bases, J lost 10 bases, and 12 bases lay in between. CDR1 and CDR2 (germline): LNHNV, YYDKDF (reference sequence). Complete variable domain (other parts from reference TRBV15 and TRBJ2-5): DAMVIQNPRYQVTQFGKPVTLSCSQTLNHNVMYWYQQKSSQAPKLLFHYYDKDFNNEADTPDNFQSRRPNTSFCFLDIRSPGLGDTAMYLCATSRDPTRSQYFGPGTRLLVL.

This clonotype was seen at least ten times. CDR3 loop: CASSHQTESSGNTIYF. CDR3 coding DNA: TGTGCCAGCAGCCATCAGACAGAGAGCTCTGGAAACACCATATATTTT. The chain joins TRBV7-9 to TRBJ1-3; D is possibly TRBD1 (5 bases). Germline V lookup: CDR1 SEHNR, CDR2 FQNEAQ (reference sequence). The CDR3 totals 16 residues. V lost 5 bases and J lost 0, with 14 bases in between.

This clonotype came up a few times. The chain uses TRBV29-1 and TRBJ1-4, with D perhaps matching TRBD1 (5 bases). This CDR3 has 13 residues. Deletions cut 4 bases from V and 5 bases from J, with 11 bases between. Germline V gene sequence: CDR1 SQVTM, CDR2 ANQGSEA. The CDR3 sequence: CSVAEQENEKLFF. In DNA, the CDR3 is TGCAGCGTTGCTGAACAGGAGAATGAAAAACTGTTTTTT.

This clonotype was seen ten or more times. The J gene is TRBJ2-1, the V gene TRBV28, with TRBD2 matching 9 bases. The trim removed 6 bases at V and 7 bases at J, leaving 10 bases unmatched. Germline values: CDR1 MDHEN, CDR2 SYDVKM. The CDR3 is 15 amino acids. The CDR3 here is CASSFPSGVRNEQFF. The CDR3 DNA sequence: TGTGCCAGCAGCTTTCCTAGCGGGGTCCGTAATGAGCAGTTCTTC.

The V call is TRBV6-2 or TRBV6-3, the J call TRBJ2-7; D perhaps matches TRBD1 (6 bases). The V gene lost 4 bases and the J gene lost 0 bases, with 16 bases spanning the gap. Germline V lookup: CDR1 MNHEY, CDR2 SVGEGT. The CDR3 covers 16 residues. CDR3 coding DNA: TGTGCCAGCAGTTCCCGGACAGTAAAATTCTCCTACGAGCAGTACTTC. As protein: CASSSRTVKFSYEQYF.

This clonotype was seen a handful of times. The chain employs TRBV29-1 and TRBJ1-1, with D possibly being TRBD1 (5 bases). Trimming left V 7 bases short and J 0 bases short, with 21 bases between. The germline V gene has CDR1 SQVTM and CDR2 ANQGSEA. The CDR3 sequence is 16 residues long. The CDR3 spells CSAMRGGGAVNTEAFF. The DNA for the CDR3 is TGCAGCGCGATGAGGGGCGGAGGGGCGGTGAACACTGAAGCTTTCTTT.

This clonotype was observed a handful of times. The V gene is TRBV27, the J gene TRBJ2-5, with 8 bases lining up with TRBD1. The CDR3 runs to 14 residues. Germline V gives CDR1 MNHEY, CDR2 SMNVEV (reference sequence). V trimming: 5 bases; J trimming: 5 bases; junction bases outside the gene matches: 7. DNA of the CDR3: TGTGCCAGCAGTACCGCCAGGGGGCGGGAGACCCAGTACTTC. Protein sequence: CASSTARGRETQYF.

This chain uses TRBV20-1 with TRBJ2-3; D possibly corresponds to TRBD1 (6 bases). Trimming pared 3 bases from V and 3 bases from J, leaving 13 bases between. Germline values: CDR1 DFQATT, CDR2 SNEGSKA (reference sequence). The CDR3 sequence is 14 residues long. The CDR3 is CSASNTGQTDTQYF. For the CDR3, the DNA is TGCAGTGCTAGCAATACAGGGCAGACAGATACGCAGTATTTT.

This sequence joins TRBV7-2 and TRBJ1-4; the D gene is possibly TRBD1 (5 bases). From germline, CDR1 is SGHTA and CDR2 FQGNSA. The CDR3 covers 14 residues. Deletions cut 4 bases from V and 7 bases from J, with 13 bases between. The DNA of the CDR3 is TGTGCCAGCAGCTCAAACCAGGGAAGTGAAAAACTGTTTTTT. Residues: CASSSNQGSEKLFF.

The rearrangement uses TRBV14 and TRBJ1-4; D is unresolved. The CDR3 is 12 residues long. Trimming took off 0 bases at V and 10 bases at J, with 6 bases between the two ends. Germline V lookup: CDR1 SGHDN, CDR2 FVKESK. CDR3 loop: CASSQDRRKLFF. For the CDR3, the DNA is TGTGCCAGCAGCCAAGATAGGAGAAAACTGTTTTTT. Full variable domain (remainder filled in from reference TRBV14 and TRBJ1-4): EAGVTQFPSHSVIEKGQTVTLRCDPISGHDNLYWYRRVMGKEIKFLLHFVKESKQDESGMPNNRFLAERTGGTYSTLKVQPAELEDSGVYFCASSQDRRKLFFGSGTQLSVL.

Only a few counts were recorded for this clonotype. The V gene is TRBV20-1, the J gene TRBJ2-3; 7 nucleotides line up with TRBD1. CDR1 DFQATT and CDR2 SNEGSKA come from the germline V gene (reference sequence). The ends lost 0 bases at V and 2 bases at J; junction bases unmatched: 5. The CDR3 length is 15 residues. The CDR3 nucleotides are TGCAGTGCTAGAGATAGCAGGGGGTTCACAGATACGCAGTATTTT. Translation: CSARDSRGFTDTQYF.

This clonotype was observed a few times. The chain is built from TRBV7-8 and TRBJ1-1; D ambiguous. Germline CDR1 reads SGHVS; CDR2 reads FQNEAQ. The CDR3 is made up of 13 amino acids. V was trimmed by 2 bases and J by 4 bases, leaving 8 bases between them. The CDR3 nucleotides read TGTGCCAGCAGCTTAATGGACCCCACTGAAGCTTTCTTT. Amino acid sequence: CASSLMDPTEAFF.

This clonotype was observed a few times. The rearrangement links TRBV20-1 to TRBJ2-1; 7 bases are shared with TRBD1. With V trimmed by 0 bases and J by 8 bases, 10 bases remained unmatched. The CDR3 contains 15 residues. Germline V gives CDR1 DFQATT, CDR2 SNEGSKA (reference sequence). The CDR3 sequence: CSARDGWTGRDEQFF. CDR3 DNA: TGCAGTGCTAGAGATGGATGGACAGGCAGGGATGAGCAGTTCTTC.

This clonotype was recorded many times. The chain joins TRBV7-3 to TRBJ2-3; D perhaps matches TRBD2 (5 bases). Trimming removed 5 bases from V and 2 bases from J, with 11 bases in between. The germline CDR1 and CDR2 sequences are SGHTA and FQGTGA. This CDR3 is 14 amino acids long. The CDR3 region has the DNA TGTGCCAGCAGCGCCAGCGGTTACACAGATACGCAGTATTTT. Translating gives CASSASGYTDTQYF.

This clonotype appeared many times. This chain joins TRBV20-1 and TRBJ1-2, with TRBD1 matching 7 bases. The CDR3 spans 14 residues. Trimming at V came to 6 bases and at J to 4 bases, leaving 11 bases not matched to a gene. Germline V gives CDR1 DFQATT, CDR2 SNEGSKA (reference sequence). Here the CDR3 reads CSANRGKALYGYTF. DNA of the CDR3: TGCAGTGCCAACAGGGGAAAGGCACTCTATGGCTACACCTTC.

This clonotype was counted a few times. This chain uses TRBV10-3 with TRBJ1-6; perhaps TRBD1 as D (5 bases). The length of the CDR3 is 13 residues. CDR1 and CDR2 from the germline V gene are ENHRY and SYGVKD. V was shortened by 5 bases and J by 12 bases, with 14 bases between the two germline ends. CDR3 DNA: TGTGCCATCAGTCGGGACTCAGCACAACCCCTCCACTTT. Amino acid sequence: CAISRDSAQPLHF.

The chain employs TRBV29-1 and TRBJ1-4; 7 bases match TRBD1. Germline-derived CDR1 and CDR2 are SQVTM and ANQGSEA. The CDR3 has 14 residues. The CDR3 spells CSVGLQGTNEKLFF. The CDR3 coding sequence is TGCAGTGTGGGCCTACAGGGGACTAATGAAAAACTGTTTTTT.

This clonotype was seen a handful of times. The V call is TRBV27, the J call TRBJ2-5, with D perhaps matching TRBD1 (6 bases). Germline values: CDR1 MNHEY, CDR2 SMNVEV (reference sequence). The CDR3 totals 14 residues. V was clipped by 8 bases and J by 3 bases, with 16 bases between them. CDR3 sequence reads: CASVRTGTKETQYF. DNA for the CDR3: TGTGCCAGCGTTCGGACCGGGACAAAAGAGACCCAGTACTTC.

This clonotype turned up a few times. This sequence joins TRBV5-1 and TRBJ1-1; perhaps TRBD1 as D (5 bases). This CDR3 is built from 14 residues. V was trimmed by 2 bases and J by 1 base, leaving 9 bases between them. Germline CDR1 and CDR2: SGHRS and YFSETQ. CDR3 sequence: CASSFGAANTEAFF. The CDR3 DNA sequence: TGCGCCAGCAGCTTTGGGGCGGCGAACACTGAAGCTTTCTTT.

This clonotype came up many times. This chain uses TRBV27 with TRBJ2-2; D gene unclear. Germline V gives CDR1 MNHEY, CDR2 SMNVEV (reference sequence). V was cut by 8 bases and J by 5 bases, with 12 bases left in between. The length of the CDR3 is 13 residues. The CDR3 reads CASVDSVTGELFF. The CDR3 coding sequence is TGTGCCAGCGTAGACTCTGTGACCGGGGAGCTGTTTTTT.

The rearrangement links TRBV7-2 to TRBJ1-1, with TRBD1 as a possible D gene (6 bases). The V end was cut by 5 bases, the J end by 6 bases, with 16 bases between. This CDR3 spans 14 amino acids. The germline CDR1 and CDR2 sequences are SGHTA and FQGNSA. The CDR3 sequence is CASSPRGGAAEAFF. CDR3 bases: TGTGCCAGCAGCCCACGGGGGGGGGCCGCTGAAGCTTTCTTT.

The chain has TRBV4-2 and TRBJ1-2; D is unresolved. Trimming took off 4 bases at V and 1 base at J, with 10 bases between the two ends. Germline-derived CDR1 and CDR2 are LGHNA and YNFKEQ. CDR3 size: 14 residues. Here the CDR3 reads CASSPRTDNYGYTF. CDR3 DNA sequence: TGTGCCAGCAGCCCTCGGACCGATAACTATGGCTACACCTTC.

Ten or more counts support this clonotype. The genes are TRBV10-3 and TRBJ2-1; 9 bases line up with TRBD2. Germline lookup yields CDR1 ENHRY and CDR2 SYGVKD. This CDR3 is built from 12 residues. Germline trimming cut 7 bases from V and 15 bases from J; bases unmatched to any gene: 10. The CDR3 here is CAIKGSGGEGFF. The DNA for the CDR3 is TGTGCCATCAAGGGTAGCGGGGGCGAGGGGTTCTTC.

This sequence joins TRBV7-2 and TRBJ2-3; tentative D call: TRBD2 (5 bases). Looked up from germline, CDR1 is SGHTA and CDR2 is FQGNSA. V was cut by 8 bases and J by 5 bases, with 5 bases left in between. The CDR3 covers 10 residues. CDR3 in DNA: TGTGCCAGCGGACTAGATACGCAGTATTTT. Protein: CASGLDTQYF.